A selection of T cell receptor beta chains follows, all from one sample in a study of CD8+CD57+ T cells in acquired aplastic anemia. In TCRdb, the reads were re-called with MiXCR into one record per CDR3 protein. Of around 180,000 distinct CDR3 sequences in the sample, approximately 52% were seen once. The sequenced sample was sorted CD4+, CD8+, or CD8+CD57+ T cells (not recorded which) from PBMCs. These receptors came from a human donor with aplastic anemia. The CDR3 runs from the conserved cysteine through the conserved F or W. Fields, in order: CDR3 protein, J gene, clone size, V gene. Rows give clone size only sometimes, using once, few, many, or a class for an expanded clone.

CASSLASGPYNEQFF,TRBJ2-1,many,TRBV7-2
CASSWQPYNEQFF,TRBJ2-1,-,TRBV19
CATSGDGMGGNTEAFF,TRBJ1-1,-,TRBV24-1
CSARRGGSYEQYF,TRBJ2-7,once,TRBV20-1
CSARMALEAFF,TRBJ1-1,once,TRBV20-1
CASSVGGNGYEQYF,TRBJ2-7,many,TRBV9
CAISESVRGFSPLHF,TRBJ1-6,many,TRBV10-3
CASSNLRQGEETQYF,TRBJ2-5,many,TRBV19
CASSSGTGHGFAQNIQYF,TRBJ2-4,-,TRBV6-5
CASSQRTTYQETQYF,-,-,TRBV7-8
CSASRGNGEQYF,TRBJ2-7,-,TRBV20-1
CASSETRDYGSPLHF,TRBJ1-6,-,TRBV2
CASSTTRYEQYF,TRBJ2-7,once,TRBV19
CASSPLTGFTEAFF,TRBJ1-1,-,TRBV18
CASIDSPSGANVLTF,TRBJ2-6,-,TRBV19
CASSPPYEQYF,TRBJ2-7,-,TRBV7-9
CSGGGTNTDTQYF,TRBJ2-3,many,TRBV29-1
CASSEEPLVAVPGQPQHF,TRBJ1-5,few,TRBV6-1
CASSSKLGADTQYF,TRBJ2-3,-,TRBV7-2
CASSIRAGRTDTQYF,TRBJ2-3,many,TRBV19
CASSQGGGGEKLFF,TRBJ1-4,many,TRBV9
CASSLNPSFTDTQYF,TRBJ2-3,few,TRBV28
CAWSQTEYNEQFF,TRBJ2-1,-,TRBV30
CASSLAARVGQPQHF,TRBJ1-5,-,TRBV5-6
CSVEYVNYGYTF,TRBJ1-2,-,TRBV29-1
CASSPSGQGYNEQFF,TRBJ2-1,once,TRBV11-2